These 27 T cell receptor beta chains originate from one sample sequenced in a study of blood T cell repertoires in COVID-19. Sequenced by immunoSEQ multiplex PCR; TCRdb stores in-frame clones only, minus some. Of 250,000 or so clones listed, about 89% were seen once; the top ten hold about 8.8%. Sequencing was done on a sample of peripheral blood. These receptors all stem from a man aged 40-50 years with active or convalescent COVID-19.

The chain is built from TRBV9 and TRBJ2-1; a weak D match, TRBD2 (7 bases). Deletions cut 4 bases from V and 6 bases from J, with 14 bases between. The CDR3 has 14 residues. CDR1 and CDR2 (germline): SGDLS, YYNGEE. The CDR3 region is CASSYGGGGNEQFF. CDR3 in DNA: TGTGCCAGCAGCTATGGGGGAGGGGGCAATGAGCAGTTCTTC.

The rearrangement uses TRBV7-3 and TRBJ2-2; the D is unclear. Germline values: CDR1 SGHTA, CDR2 FQGTGA. This CDR3 contains 13 residues. V gave up 5 bases and J gave up 5 bases, with 9 bases separating them. The CDR3 region is CASSMSATGELFF. In DNA, the CDR3 is TGTGCCAGCAGCATGAGTGCTACCGGGGAGCTGTTTTTT.

The V and J genes are TRBV30 and TRBJ2-7, with TRBD1 identical over 7 bases. The CDR3 is made up of 15 amino acids. V lost 2 bases and J lost 3; bases outside the gene matches: 10. CDR1 and CDR2 (germline): GTSNPN, SVGIG (reference sequence). The DNA of the CDR3 is TGTGCCTGGAGTCCTGGGACAGTGACCGTCTACGAGCAGTACTTC. This translates into CAWSPGTVTVYEQYF. Supplemented by reference TRBV30 and TRBJ2-7, the full variable domain reads SQTIHQWPATLVQPVGSPLSLECTVEGTSNPNLYWYRQAAGRGLQLLFYSVGIGQISSEVPQNLSASRPQDRQFILSSKKLLLSDSGFYLCAWSPGTVTVYEQYFGPGTRLTVT.

The chain combines TRBV6-6 with TRBJ2-6; 8 bases are shared with TRBD1. Trimming at V came to 5 bases and at J to 0 bases, leaving 3 bases not matched to a gene. CDR1 and CDR2 (germline): MNHNY, SVGAGI (reference sequence). The CDR3 length is 16 residues. The CDR3 region is CASSTGQGSGANVLTF. The CDR3 nucleotides read TGTGCCAGCAGTACCGGACAGGGCTCTGGGGCCAACGTCCTGACTTTC.

The chain uses TRBV7-3 and TRBJ2-1; 11 bases are shared with TRBD2. V shed 5 bases and J 6 bases; nucleotides not matched to a gene: 15. CDR1 and CDR2 (germline): SGHTA, FQGTGA. This CDR3 contains 18 residues. The CDR3 DNA reads as TGTGCCAGCAGCCCTTCTCAGACTAGCGGGAAGGTAATCAATGAGCAGTTCTTC. Its translation is CASSPSQTSGKVINEQFF.

This chain connects TRBV24-1 to TRBJ1-1, with TRBD1 matching 8 bases. After removal of 4 bases from V and 1 base from J, the junction contained 1 base not matched to a gene. CDR1 and CDR2 from the germline V gene are KGHDR and SFDVKD. The CDR3 has 14 residues. In DNA, the CDR3 is TGTGCCACCAGTGAGACAGGGGCGAACACTGAAGCTTTCTTT. Translating it yields CATSETGANTEAFF.

CDR3 DNA sequence: TGTGCCAGCAGCCCGGCGGGTAACACCGGGGAGCTGTTTTTT. Amino acid sequence: CASSPAGNTGELFF. The chain has TRBV28 and TRBJ2-2, with D maybe TRBD2 (5 bases). The CDR3 totals 14 residues. With 6 bases removed from V and 2 bases from J, the gap between germline ends came to 10 bases. Germline values: CDR1 MDHEN, CDR2 SYDVKM.

V is TRBV5-1 and J is TRBJ2-5; 9 positions agree with TRBD2. The CDR3 totals 15 residues. With V trimmed by 4 bases and J by 5 bases, 9 bases remained unmatched. Germline loops: CDR1 SGHRS, CDR2 YFSETQ. CDR3 bases: TGCGCCAGCAGCCTGGGGGGACTAGCAAGGGAGACCCAGTACTTC. Residues: CASSLGGLARETQYF.

This chain's CDR3 is CASLAGGYNEQFF. As DNA, the CDR3 is TGTGCCAGCCTAGCGGGGGGATACAATGAGCAGTTCTTC. J is TRBJ2-1 and V is TRBV28, with 11 bases fitting TRBD2. V gave up 8 bases and J gave up 4 bases; unmatched junction bases: 1. The CDR3 is made up of 13 amino acids. The germline V gene encodes CDR1 MDHEN and CDR2 SYDVKM. Filled out from reference TRBV28 and TRBJ2-1, the complete variable domain reads DVKVTQSSRYLVKRTGEKVFLECVQDMDHENMFWYRQDPGLGLRLIYFSYDVKMKEKGDIPEGYSVSREKKERFSLILESASTNQTSMYLCASLAGGYNEQFFGPGTRLTVL.

CDR3 nucleotides: TGTGCCAGCAGCGTAGAGAGGTTCTCCAATGAGCAGTTCTTC. Amino acid sequence: CASSVERFSNEQFF. This chain joins TRBV9 and TRBJ2-1; the D is unclear. The CDR3 has 14 residues. The germline V gene has CDR1 SGDLS and CDR2 YYNGEE. Trimming took off 0 bases at V and 6 bases at J, with 10 bases between the two ends.

The rearrangement uses TRBV3-1 (or the pseudogene TRBV3-2) and TRBJ2-1, with TRBD2 matching 7 bases. In germline, CDR1 is LGHDT, CDR2 YNNKEL (reference sequence). The CDR3 contains 14 residues. The ends lost 7 bases at V and 1 base at J; junction bases unmatched: 4. CDR3: CASTTGGSYNEQFF. The CDR3 nucleotides are TGTGCCAGCACCACGGGAGGATCCTACAATGAGCAGTTCTTC.

This clone occurred many times. The V gene is TRBV7-9, the J gene TRBJ1-4; 7 bases fit TRBD1. This CDR3 has 14 residues. Per the germline V gene, CDR1 is SEHNR and CDR2 is FQNEAQ (reference sequence). V was clipped by 5 bases and J by 7 bases; unmatched bases: 7. CDR3 nucleotides: TGTGCCAGCAGCCGCGACAGGGAGGTTGAAAAACTGTTTTTT. Protein product: CASSRDREVEKLFF.

For the CDR3, the DNA is TGTGCCAGCAGCGGACGGGACACTCTATACAATGAGCAGTTCTTC. Translating it yields CASSGRDTLYNEQFF. The genes are TRBV9 and TRBJ2-1; D possibly corresponds to TRBD1 (6 bases). There are 15 residues in the CDR3. The V gene lost 3 bases and the J gene lost 4 bases, with 14 bases spanning the gap. Germline CDR1 is SGDLS and CDR2 is YYNGEE.

The V gene is TRBV5-6, the J gene TRBJ2-2, with D possibly being TRBD1 (6 bases). CDR3 length equals 15 residues. V was shortened by 0 bases and J by 5 bases, with 11 bases between the two germline ends. CDR1 is SGHDT and CDR2 is YYEEEE in the germline V gene. The CDR3 sequence is CASSLDRDGTGELFF. DNA for the CDR3: TGTGCCAGCAGCTTGGACAGGGATGGAACCGGGGAGCTGTTTTTT.

V gene TRBV27 combines with J gene TRBJ2-1; the match to TRBD2 covers 8 bases. Germline V CDR1 and CDR2: MNHEY, SMNVEV (reference sequence). Trimming took 0 bases from V and 5 from J; bases not matched to a gene: 3. The CDR3 runs to 15 residues. The CDR3 loop reads CASSLSIGGDNEQFF. CDR3 nucleotide sequence: TGTGCCAGCAGTTTATCAATCGGGGGGGACAATGAGCAGTTCTTC.

The rearrangement links TRBV11-3 to TRBJ2-5; 10 bases line up with TRBD2. This CDR3 region has 17 residues. V shed 1 base and J 1 base; nucleotides not matched to a gene: 6. Germline V lookup: CDR1 SGHNT, CDR2 YENEEA. The CDR3 protein is CASSLVFLAGVQETQYF. CDR3 coding DNA: TGTGCCAGCAGCTTAGTCTTCCTAGCGGGAGTCCAAGAGACCCAGTACTTC. The entire variable domain, with the rest obtained from reference TRBV11-3 and TRBJ2-5, is as follows: EAGVVQSPRYKIIEKKQPVAFWCNPISGHNTLYWYLQNLGQGPELLIRYENEEAVDDSQLPKDRFSAERLKGVDSTLKIQPAELGDSAVYLCASSLVFLAGVQETQYFGPGTRLLVL.

The chain uses TRBV29-1 and TRBJ1-2, with TRBD1 matching 12 bases. This CDR3 spans 13 amino acids. Per germline, CDR1 SQVTM and CDR2 ANQGSEA. After removal of 4 bases from V and 7 bases from J, the junction contained 4 bases not matched to a gene. The CDR3 DNA sequence: TGCAGCGTTGCGGGGACAGGGGGCAGTGGCTACACCTTC. Protein: CSVAGTGGSGYTF. Combining the CDR3 with reference TRBV29-1 and TRBJ1-2 gives the whole variable domain SAVISQKPSRDICQRGTSLTIQCQVDSQVTMMFWYRQQPGQSLTLIATANQGSEATYESGFVIDKFPISRPNLTFSTLTVSNMSPEDSSIYLCSVAGTGGSGYTFGSGTRLTVV.

This chain connects TRBV4-1 to TRBJ1-5; D not certain. The CDR3 has 15 residues. The V end was cut by 0 bases, the J end by 7 bases, with 13 bases between. Germline CDR1 and CDR2: MGHRA and YSYEKL. The CDR3 region is CASSQDRGESQPQHF. CDR3 DNA sequence: TGCGCCAGCAGCCAAGATCGAGGAGAGTCACAGCCCCAGCATTTT.

The chain uses TRBV28 and TRBJ1-5, with D unresolved. The CDR3 is made up of 12 amino acids. Trimming left V 6 bases short and J 8 bases short, with 11 bases between. Germline V gives CDR1 MDHEN, CDR2 SYDVKM. The CDR3 DNA reads as TGTGCCAGCAGAACAGCCTCTAAGCCCCAGCATTTT. Translating gives CASRTASKPQHF.

V and J are TRBV2 and TRBJ2-5; 15 bases are a match to TRBD2. V trimming: 4 bases; J trimming: 5 bases; junction bases outside the gene matches: 11. The CDR3 has 18 amino acids. Looked up from germline, CDR1 is SNHLY and CDR2 is FYNNEI. The CDR3 protein is CASSGPGLAGGRWETQYF. In DNA form, the CDR3 reads TGTGCCAGCAGTGGGCCGGGACTAGCGGGGGGCCGGTGGGAGACCCAGTACTTC.

The V and J genes are TRBV5-4 and TRBJ2-7, with TRBD2 matching over 10 bases. V lost 5 bases, J lost 6 bases, and 11 bases stayed unmatched. Looked up from germline, CDR1 is SGHNT and CDR2 is YYREEE (reference sequence). CDR3 length: 15 residues. CDR3 amino acids: CASSYALAGVREQYF. In DNA, the CDR3 is TGTGCCAGCAGTTACGCCCTAGCGGGAGTCCGCGAGCAGTACTTC.

This clone was observed a few times. The V gene is TRBV24-1, the J gene TRBJ1-2; a weak D match, TRBD1 (5 bases). CDR3 size: 14 residues. Trimming left V 0 bases short and J 4 bases short, with 8 bases between. CDR1 and CDR2 from the germline V gene are KGHDR and SFDVKD. CDR3 sequence reads: CATSDLQGVYGYTF. The CDR3 nucleotides read TGTGCCACCAGTGATTTGCAGGGTGTCTATGGCTACACCTTC.

The rearrangement links TRBV14 to TRBJ2-5, with D uncertain. Per the germline V gene, CDR1 is SGHDN and CDR2 is FVKESK. V lost 5 bases, J lost 4 bases, and 11 bases lay in between. The CDR3 consists of 13 residues. The DNA for the CDR3 is TGTGCCAGCAGCAGAGAAACGGGAGAGACCCAGTACTTC. Residues: CASSRETGETQYF.

The V call is TRBV2, the J call TRBJ1-1, with D unresolved. The CDR3 runs 11 residues. Trimming removed 6 bases at V and 8 bases at J, with 10 bases between. Germline V CDR1 and CDR2: SNHLY, FYNNEI. The CDR3, as DNA: TGTGCCAGCAGGACGGGAGTGGAAGCTTTCTTT. Translating it yields CASRTGVEAFF. The variable domain in full, with the rest retrieved from reference TRBV2 and TRBJ1-1, is EPEVTQTPSHQVTQMGQEVILRCVPISNHLYFYWYRQILGQKVEFLVSFYNNEISEKSEIFDDQFSVERPDGSNFTLKIRSTKLEDSAMYFCASRTGVEAFFGQGTRLTVV.

The chain couples TRBV2 to TRBJ2-7, with no clear D. Germline CDR1 SNHLY, CDR2 FYNNEI. V shed 6 bases and J shed 7 bases, with 10 bases lying between them. The CDR3 totals 11 residues. The CDR3 DNA reads TGTGCCAGCAGCACCGAACAGGAGCAGTACTTC. This translates into CASSTEQEQYF.

This sequence joins TRBV28 and TRBJ1-5; 9 nucleotides align to TRBD1. V trimming: 5 bases; J trimming: 5 bases; junction bases outside the gene matches: 7. The CDR3 has 15 residues. Per the germline V gene, CDR1 is MDHEN and CDR2 is SYDVKM. The CDR3 is CASSDPTGGYQPQHF. The CDR3 coding sequence is TGTGCCAGCAGTGATCCGACAGGGGGTTATCAGCCCCAGCATTTT.

This sequence joins TRBV11-1 and TRBJ2-7; a possible D gene is TRBD1 (6 bases). The V end was cut by 3 bases, the J end by 2 bases, with 11 bases between. Germline V gene sequence: CDR1 SGHAT, CDR2 FQDESV (reference sequence). CDR3 size: 14 residues. CDR3 DNA: TGTGCCAGCAGCTTGCAGGGGCCAGCCTACGAGCAGTACTTC. Translating gives CASSLQGPAYEQYF.